This T cell receptor (beta chain) was sequenced for a study of T cell changes during pregnancy in multiple sclerosis. The CDR3 totals 14 residues. V shed 11 bases and J shed 4 bases, with 17 bases lying between them. Germline CDR1 is MNHEY and CDR2 is SVGAGI. Here immunoSEQ multiplex PCR was the method, and the copy in TCRdb shows in-frame clones only, minus some. The sample lists under 45,000 clones; just under 95% were seen once. V and J are TRBV6-5 and TRBJ2-2; D possibly corresponds to TRBD1 (5 bases). The sequence was collected from a female donor with multiple sclerosis, enrolled in a pregnancy study. The sequencing here drew on CD4+ T cells from peripheral blood mononuclear cells, taken in the first trimester of pregnancy. CDR3 protein: CACQEGAVTGELFF. The CDR3 DNA follows: TGTGCCTGCCAGGAAGGGGCGGTCACCGGGGAGCTGTTTTTT.